This is a list of T cell receptor beta chains from one sample in a study of T cells after yellow fever vaccination. MiXCR was run by TCRdb on the 5' RACE reads, yielding one entry per CDR3 protein. The sample consists of around 250,000 distinct CDR3 sequences, around 5.2% of them appearing once. The sample here was CD4+ T cells sorted from PBMCs, taken on the day of the yellow fever booster vaccination. The receptor source for this set is a man aged 18-30 years who received the YFV17D yellow fever vaccine. Both conserved end residues are part of each CDR3. The order of the fields is D gene, clone size, V gene, J gene, CDR3 DNA, CDR3 protein. The D gene is left open where the match is weak. Where a row states a size, it is once, few, many or the class of an expanded clone; other rows omit it.

D gene: TRBD2
clone size: few
V gene: TRBV6-2/TRBV6-3
J gene: TRBJ2-1
CDR3 DNA: TGTGCCAGCAGTTACCCCTGGACTAGCCTAAGGGATGAGCAGTTCTTC
CDR3 protein: CASSYPWTSLRDEQFF

D gene: -
clone size: -
V gene: TRBV25-1
J gene: TRBJ1-2
CDR3 DNA: TGTGCCAGCAGTGATCTCCGCCAGGGAACCTACTATGGCTACACCTTC
CDR3 protein: CASSDLRQGTYYGYTF

D gene: TRBD1
clone size: few
V gene: TRBV11-2
J gene: TRBJ1-1
CDR3 DNA: TGTGCCAGCAGCCACCTCTGGGACAGGTCGAGGGCTGAAGCTTTCTTT
CDR3 protein: CASSHLWDRSRAEAFF

D gene: -
clone size: few
V gene: TRBV5-1
J gene: TRBJ1-1
CDR3 DNA: TGCGCCAGCAGCTTGGATCTCATGGAAGCTTTCTTT
CDR3 protein: CASSLDLMEAFF

D gene: TRBD2
clone size: few
V gene: TRBV5-1
J gene: TRBJ2-1
CDR3 DNA: TGCGCCAGCAGCTTGCTAGCGGGGGTAAATGAGCAGTTCTTC
CDR3 protein: CASSLLAGVNEQFF

D gene: -
clone size: few
V gene: TRBV6-1
J gene: TRBJ1-2
CDR3 DNA: TGTGCCAGCAGTGAATGGTCCCTCTATGGCTACACCTTC
CDR3 protein: CASSEWSLYGYTF

D gene: -
clone size: many
V gene: TRBV7-9
J gene: TRBJ1-5
CDR3 DNA: TGTGCCAGCAGCCGGGAGCCGGCTCAGCCCCAGCATTTT
CDR3 protein: CASSREPAQPQHF

D gene: -
clone size: -
V gene: TRBV6-6
J gene: TRBJ1-6
CDR3 DNA: TGTGCCAGCAGTACCAGACAGTTTAGTATCCTCCACTTT
CDR3 protein: CASSTRQFSILHF

D gene: -
clone size: few
V gene: TRBV13
J gene: TRBJ1-2
CDR3 DNA: TGTGCCAGCAGGAGAGGCGGGAGCTACACCTTC
CDR3 protein: CASRRGGSYTF

D gene: -
clone size: few
V gene: TRBV20-1
J gene: TRBJ2-5
CDR3 DNA: TGCAGTGCTCCCTTTGGGGGGCGAGGGACCCAGTACTTC
CDR3 protein: CSAPFGGRGTQYF

D gene: -
clone size: few
V gene: TRBV4-1
J gene: TRBJ2-1
CDR3 DNA: TGCGCCAGCAGCCGGACGGTGAACGGGGTATCCTACAATGAGCAGTTCTTC
CDR3 protein: CASSRTVNGVSYNEQFF

D gene: TRBD1
clone size: -
V gene: TRBV19
J gene: TRBJ1-1
CDR3 DNA: TGTGCCAGTTCTGACAGACAGGGAGGGGGAGCTTTCTTT
CDR3 protein: CASSDRQGGGAFF

D gene: TRBD2
clone size: few
V gene: TRBV6-2/TRBV6-3
J gene: TRBJ2-3
CDR3 DNA: TGTGCCAGCAGTACAGGTCTAGCGGGGGTTATAGATACGCAGTATTTT
CDR3 protein: CASSTGLAGVIDTQYF

D gene: TRBD2
clone size: few
V gene: TRBV7-2
J gene: TRBJ2-3
CDR3 DNA: TGTGCCAGCAGCATGGGACTAGCGGGGGCTTTTGATACGCAGTATTTT
CDR3 protein: CASSMGLAGAFDTQYF

D gene: TRBD1
clone size: -
V gene: TRBV14
J gene: TRBJ1-4
CDR3 DNA: TGTGCCAGCAGCCGCAGGGGGGCTTCCGAAAAACTGTTTTTT
CDR3 protein: CASSRRGASEKLFF

D gene: -
clone size: many
V gene: TRBV20-1
J gene: TRBJ2-3
CDR3 DNA: TGCAGTGCTAGAGCCGGCGGAGCGGAGAGCACAGATACGCAGTATTTT
CDR3 protein: CSARAGGAESTDTQYF

D gene: -
clone size: many
V gene: TRBV10-2
J gene: TRBJ1-5
CDR3 DNA: TGCGCCAGCAGTTCCTTCTATAGCAATCAGCCCCAGCATTTT
CDR3 protein: CASSSFYSNQPQHF

D gene: -
clone size: few
V gene: TRBV4-3
J gene: TRBJ2-3
CDR3 DNA: TGCGCCAGCAGCCAAGATATCTGGGGGGGCACAGATACGCAGTATTTT
CDR3 protein: CASSQDIWGGTDTQYF

D gene: -
clone size: -
V gene: TRBV10-3
J gene: TRBJ2-5
CDR3 DNA: TGTGCCATTAGGGAAGGACAGATAGAGACCCAGTACTTC
CDR3 protein: CAIREGQIETQYF

D gene: -
clone size: few
V gene: TRBV10-1
J gene: TRBJ1-4
CDR3 DNA: TGCGCCAGCAGTGAGTCGGCGGGATTGGGTGAAAAACTGTTTTTT
CDR3 protein: CASSESAGLGEKLFF

D gene: -
clone size: many
V gene: TRBV18
J gene: TRBJ1-1
CDR3 DNA: TGTGCCAGCTCACCACCCGGGTATCAGGCCACTGAAGCTTTCTTT
CDR3 protein: CASSPPGYQATEAFF

D gene: -
clone size: -
V gene: TRBV7-3
J gene: TRBJ2-5
CDR3 DNA: TGTGCCAGCAGCCAGTCGCGTGCATCGGTGACCCAGTACTTC
CDR3 protein: CASSQSRASVTQYF

D gene: TRBD2
clone size: many
V gene: TRBV11-3
J gene: TRBJ2-1
CDR3 DNA: TGTGCCAGCAGCTTAGACCCGGTGACTAGCGGGGAGCAGTTCTTC
CDR3 protein: CASSLDPVTSGEQFF

D gene: TRBD2
clone size: many
V gene: TRBV20-1
J gene: TRBJ2-3
CDR3 DNA: TGCAGTGCCCCCCCGGGGGGGACAGATACGCAGTATTTT
CDR3 protein: CSAPPGGTDTQYF

D gene: -
clone size: -
V gene: TRBV7-3
J gene: TRBJ2-3
CDR3 DNA: TGTGCCAGCAGCCCCCATTCGGGCCCAGATACGCAGTATTTT
CDR3 protein: CASSPHSGPDTQYF

D gene: -
clone size: few
V gene: TRBV5-1
J gene: TRBJ2-3
CDR3 DNA: TGCGCCAGCAGCTTGGCGGCCAGAGATACGCAGTATTTT
CDR3 protein: CASSLAARDTQYF

D gene: -
clone size: many
V gene: TRBV20-1
J gene: TRBJ2-1
CDR3 DNA: TGCAGTGCGAATAGCATCAATAAACTGGAGCAGTTCTTC
CDR3 protein: CSANSINKLEQFF

D gene: TRBD2
clone size: -
V gene: TRBV20-1
J gene: TRBJ2-3
CDR3 DNA: TGCAGTGCTAGGAGTAGCGGGGGGCGTGCAGATACGCAGTATTTT
CDR3 protein: CSARSSGGRADTQYF

D gene: TRBD1
clone size: many
V gene: TRBV12-3/TRBV12-4
J gene: TRBJ1-3
CDR3 DNA: TGTGCCAGCAGGGAAGGGACAGGGGCTGGAAACACCATATATTTT
CDR3 protein: CASREGTGAGNTIYF

D gene: -
clone size: -
V gene: TRBV20-1
J gene: TRBJ1-5
CDR3 DNA: TGCAGTGGAACCAATAGCAATCAGCCCCAGCATTTT
CDR3 protein: CSGTNSNQPQHF

D gene: -
clone size: -
V gene: TRBV25-1
J gene: TRBJ2-1
CDR3 DNA: TGTGCCAGCAGTGAGGGACCCTACAATGAGCAGTTCTTC
CDR3 protein: CASSEGPYNEQFF

D gene: -
clone size: many
V gene: TRBV15
J gene: TRBJ1-4
CDR3 DNA: TGTGCCACCAGCAGAGGCGCTACTCTTCGTCGGGAAAAACTGTTTTTT
CDR3 protein: CATSRGATLRREKLFF

D gene: TRBD1
clone size: -
V gene: TRBV5-8
J gene: TRBJ1-5
CDR3 DNA: TGTGCCAGCAGCTCCTTGGCAGGGGGCTTTAGCAATCAGCCCCAGCATTTT
CDR3 protein: CASSSLAGGFSNQPQHF

D gene: TRBD1
clone size: -
V gene: TRBV20-1
J gene: TRBJ2-5
CDR3 DNA: TGCAGTGCTGAACAGGGGGCCGTCGAGACCCAGTACTTC
CDR3 protein: CSAEQGAVETQYF

D gene: TRBD1
clone size: few
V gene: TRBV29-1
J gene: TRBJ2-3
CDR3 DNA: TGCAGCGTTGTAGGCGCCGGGACAGCCACAGATACGCAGTATTTT
CDR3 protein: CSVVGAGTATDTQYF

D gene: TRBD2
clone size: -
V gene: TRBV14
J gene: TRBJ2-1
CDR3 DNA: TGTGCCAGCAGCCGACCCCTCGGAACTAGCGGTTACAATGAGCAGTTCTTC
CDR3 protein: CASSRPLGTSGYNEQFF

D gene: TRBD1
clone size: many
V gene: TRBV20-1
J gene: TRBJ2-7
CDR3 DNA: TGCAGTGCTTCCGGGACAGGGGGCTACGAGCAGTACTTC
CDR3 protein: CSASGTGGYEQYF

D gene: TRBD1
clone size: -
V gene: TRBV5-1
J gene: TRBJ2-2
CDR3 DNA: TGCGCCAGCAGCCCGACGGGACAGGGGACATGGGCCACCGGGGAGCTGTTTTTT
CDR3 protein: CASSPTGQGTWATGELFF

D gene: -
clone size: -
V gene: TRBV30
J gene: TRBJ2-3
CDR3 DNA: TGTGCCTGGAGTGTGGGCACAGATACGCAGTATTTT
CDR3 protein: CAWSVGTDTQYF

D gene: -
clone size: many
V gene: TRBV6-6
J gene: TRBJ2-7
CDR3 DNA: TGTGCCAGCACGGCAGGCCAGGGGTCCTACGAGCAGTACTTC
CDR3 protein: CASTAGQGSYEQYF

D gene: -
clone size: many
V gene: TRBV7-2
J gene: TRBJ2-7
CDR3 DNA: TGTGCCAGCAGCTTGCCTACAGATTCCTACGAGCAGTACTTC
CDR3 protein: CASSLPTDSYEQYF

D gene: -
clone size: -
V gene: TRBV19
J gene: TRBJ1-1
CDR3 DNA: TGTGCCAGTAGTGGCGGGGTCAGCTACACTGAAGCTTTCTTT
CDR3 protein: CASSGGVSYTEAFF

D gene: -
clone size: many
V gene: TRBV10-3
J gene: TRBJ2-3
CDR3 DNA: TGTGCCATCACCTCGGGGGGCCCCGGAGATACGCAGTATTTT
CDR3 protein: CAITSGGPGDTQYF

D gene: TRBD2
clone size: few
V gene: TRBV20-1
J gene: TRBJ2-3
CDR3 DNA: TGCAGTGCTAGAGCTGGCGGGGGGGCGGATACGCAGTATTTT
CDR3 protein: CSARAGGGADTQYF

D gene: TRBD1
clone size: few
V gene: TRBV7-2
J gene: TRBJ2-7
CDR3 DNA: TGTGCCAGCAGCACTAGACAGGGGAACGAGCAGTACTTC
CDR3 protein: CASSTRQGNEQYF

D gene: -
clone size: few
V gene: TRBV14
J gene: TRBJ2-1
CDR3 DNA: TGTGCCAGCAGTCAAACACGGTCTGAGCAGTTCTTC
CDR3 protein: CASSQTRSEQFF

D gene: -
clone size: many
V gene: TRBV12-3/TRBV12-4
J gene: TRBJ2-1
CDR3 DNA: TGTGCCAGCAGTTTGATCCCGAATGAGCAGTTCTTC
CDR3 protein: CASSLIPNEQFF

D gene: -
clone size: many
V gene: TRBV10-3
J gene: TRBJ2-1
CDR3 DNA: TGTGCCATCAGTGTCCGGGGACCCTCCTACAATGAGCAGTTCTTC
CDR3 protein: CAISVRGPSYNEQFF

D gene: -
clone size: -
V gene: TRBV7-9
J gene: TRBJ1-4
CDR3 DNA: TGTGCCAGCAGCTTATTCCAGGCGGCCGAAAAACTGTTTTTT
CDR3 protein: CASSLFQAAEKLFF

D gene: -
clone size: -
V gene: TRBV7-9
J gene: TRBJ2-3
CDR3 DNA: TGTGCCAGCAGCTTAGCCTCTTTGGTCGGGGTAACGCAGTATTTT
CDR3 protein: CASSLASLVGVTQYF